This is a list of T cell receptor beta chains from one sample in a study of T cell changes during pregnancy in multiple sclerosis. Sequencing was performed with immunoSEQ multiplex PCR; in TCRdb, only in-frame clones are kept and a portion is missing. The data hold about 79,000 clones, with 90% to 95% observed a single time. The sample was CD4+ T cells from peripheral blood mononuclear cells, taken in the second trimester of pregnancy. Source of these receptors: a female donor with multiple sclerosis, enrolled in a pregnancy study. The CDR3 runs from the conserved cysteine through the conserved F or W. A D gene is named only where the DNA matches it firmly. Clone size is shown for a subset of rows, as once, few, many or a class of expanded clone.

TRBD2 | . | TRBJ2-5 | TRBV7-2 | CASSYTSGPSQTQYF | TGTGCCAGCAGTTACACTAGCGGACCTTCCCAGACCCAGTACTTC
. | . | TRBJ2-7 | TRBV19 | CATSSGLEDEQYF | TGTGCCACTTCGTCAGGGCTAGAGGACGAGCAGTACTTC
. | . | TRBJ2-1 | TRBV7-9 | CASSLLDYNEQFF | TGTGCCAGCAGCTTACTAGACTACAATGAGCAGTTCTTC
TRBD1 | . | TRBJ1-4 | TRBV28 | CASRSLTGGLLKLFF | TGTGCCAGCAGATCCCTGACAGGGGGCTTATTAAAACTGTTTTTT
TRBD1 | . | TRBJ1-2 | TRBV5-6 | CASSDVGTGANYGYTF | TGTGCCAGCAGCGATGTGGGGACAGGGGCCAACTATGGCTACACCTTC
. | . | TRBJ1-1 | TRBV5-1 | CASSLAAQTEAFF | TGCGCCAGCAGCTTGGCCGCTCAGACTGAAGCTTTCTTT
TRBD1 | . | TRBJ2-2 | TRBV9 | CASSVWDRGSTGELFF | TGTGCCAGCAGCGTCTGGGACAGGGGGAGCACCGGGGAGCTGTTTTTT
TRBD1 | few | TRBJ1-2 | TRBV7-2 | CASSSPDRRTGGSYGYTF | TGTGCCAGCAGCTCACCCGACAGAAGGACAGGGGGAAGCTATGGCTACACCTTC
. | . | TRBJ1-6 | TRBV28 | CASSPSGNRDVRNSPLHF | TGTGCCAGCAGTCCTAGCGGAAACAGGGATGTACGAAATTCACCCCTCCACTTT
TRBD1 | . | TRBJ2-7 | TRBV7-6 | CASSLDGTATYEQYF | TGTGCCAGCAGCTTAGACGGGACAGCAACCTACGAGCAGTACTTC
. | . | TRBJ1-2 | TRBV10-3 | CAISETGEGGYTF | TGTGCCATCAGTGAGACGGGGGAAGGAGGCTACACCTTC
TRBD1 | . | TRBJ1-1 | TRBV18 | CASSITGVRQVVYTEAFF | TGTGCCAGCTCAATCACAGGGGTAAGGCAGGTAGTCTACACTGAAGCTTTCTTT
. | . | TRBJ2-2 | TRBV5-6 | CASNLEPVLNTGELFF | TGTGCCAGCAACTTGGAGCCGGTTTTGAACACCGGGGAGCTGTTTTTT
. | . | TRBJ1-1 | TRBV7-2 | CASSIDRNTEAFF | TGTGCCAGCAGCATTGACAGGAACACTGAAGCTTTCTTT
TRBD2 | . | TRBJ2-1 | TRBV29-1 | CTSMAGGREQFF | TGCACATCTATGGCGGGGGGCAGGGAGCAGTTCTTC
TRBD2 | once | TRBJ2-1 | TRBV9 | CASSHDDGLAGDEQFF | TGTGCCAGCAGCCACGACGACGGGCTAGCGGGAGATGAGCAGTTCTTC
. | . | TRBJ2-7 | TRBV21-1 | CASSKGGRREGPYEQYF | TGTGCCAGCAGCAAAGGGGGACGGCGGGAGGGCCCCTACGAGCAGTACTTC
. | . | TRBJ1-5 | TRBV12-5 | CASGLGQFNQPQHF | TGTGCTAGTGGTTTGGGACAGTTCAATCAGCCCCAGCATTTT
TRBD1 | . | TRBJ2-7 | TRBV5-1 | CASSLEPTGAHPEQYF | TGCGCCAGCAGCTTGGAACCCACAGGGGCCCACCCCGAGCAGTACTTC
. | . | TRBJ1-1 | TRBV15 | CATSRDSGLYTEAFF | TGTGCCACCAGCAGAGATTCGGGACTTTACACTGAAGCTTTCTTT
. | . | TRBJ1-2 | TRBV21-1 | CASSVSGTGGVYGYTF | TGTGCCAGCAGCGTATCCGGGACAGGGGGGGTCTATGGCTACACCTTC
TRBD1 | once | TRBJ2-3 | TRBV7-2 | CASSLQTGPTDTQYF | TGTGCCAGCAGCTTACAGACAGGGCCAACAGATACGCAGTATTTT
. | . | TRBJ1-1 | TRBV28 | CASGSLTGNTEAFF | TGTGCCAGCGGATCCCTTACGGGGAACACTGAAGCTTTCTTT
. | . | TRBJ1-5 | TRBV6-1 | CASATGSSNQPQHF | TGTGCCAGCGCGACGGGGTCTAGCAATCAGCCCCAGCATTTT
TRBD1 | . | TRBJ1-5 | TRBV18 | CASSPGQGGGNQPQHF | TGTGCCAGCTCACCGGGACAGGGAGGCGGCAATCAGCCCCAGCATTTT
. | . | TRBJ2-1 | TRBV9 | CASSPSGTGTYNEQFF | TGTGCCAGCAGCCCCAGTGGTACAGGGACCTACAATGAGCAGTTCTTC
TRBD2 | . | TRBJ2-1 | TRBV9 | CASSPNLLAGGRNEQFF | TGTGCCAGCAGCCCAAACCTTCTAGCGGGGGGGCGTAATGAGCAGTTCTTC
. | . | TRBJ2-7 | TRBV6-1 | CASSITLLHEQYF | TGTGCCAGCAGTATCACCCTACTCCACGAGCAGTACTTC
. | . | TRBJ2-3 | TRBV11-3 | CASSLLTGSTDTQYF | TGTGCCAGCAGCTTACTGACGGGTAGCACAGATACGCAGTATTTT
. | . | TRBJ2-5 | TRBV28 | CASSLPGRKRAQYF | TGTGCCAGCAGTTTACCCGGGAGAAAAAGGGCCCAGTACTTC
TRBD2 | . | TRBJ2-1 | TRBV30 | CAYTSGRTSYNEQFF | TGTGCCTATACTAGCGGGAGGACTTCCTACAATGAGCAGTTCTTC
. | . | TRBJ2-5 | TRBV9 | CASSVGGSRGETQYF | TGTGCCAGCAGCGTAGGAGGGTCCCGAGGGGAGACCCAGTACTTC
TRBD1 | . | TRBJ2-1 | TRBV7-6 | CASSSGTGWENEQFF | TGTGCCAGCTCTTCCGGGACAGGGTGGGAAAATGAGCAGTTCTTC
. | few | TRBJ1-3 | TRBV5-1 | CASSSGETIYF | TGCGCCAGCAGCTCCGGGGAGACCATATATTTT
. | once | TRBJ2-7 | TRBV5-4 | CASSSRGRGGIYEQYF | TGTGCCAGCAGCTCCCGCGGGCGGGGCGGAATTTACGAGCAGTACTTC
. | . | TRBJ1-1 | TRBV6-5 | CASIPGTEGTEAFF | TGTGCCAGCATTCCCGGGACGGAGGGCACTGAAGCTTTCTTT
. | . | TRBJ1-1 | TRBV20-1 | CSANRGPVAFF | TGCAGTGCAAACCGCGGGCCGGTAGCTTTCTTT
TRBD1 | . | TRBJ1-5 | TRBV7-6 | CASSLGQGVQPQHF | TGTGCCAGCAGCTTAGGACAGGGTGTTCAGCCCCAGCATTTT
TRBD2 | . | TRBJ2-1 | TRBV5-1 | CASSLSGLAAYNEQFF | TGCGCCAGCAGCTTGAGTGGACTAGCGGCCTACAATGAGCAGTTCTTC
TRBD1 | . | TRBJ1-1 | TRBV7-9 | CASSFEPGTVSFF | TGTGCCAGCAGCTTTGAACCCGGGACAGTGTCTTTCTTT
TRBD2 | . | TRBJ2-4 | TRBV28 | CASSFPTLGSGIAKNIQYF | TGTGCCAGCAGTTTCCCAACCCTTGGTAGCGGGATAGCCAAAAACATTCAGTACTTC
. | . | TRBJ2-7 | TRBV21-1 | CASSKIGSGSSYEQYF | TGTGCCAGCAGCAAAATCGGTAGCGGGAGCTCCTACGAGCAGTACTTC
. | . | TRBJ1-4 | TRBV27 | CASSLRGHPTNEKLFF | TGTGCCAGCAGTTTAAGAGGGCACCCAACTAATGAAAAACTGTTTTTT
TRBD1 | once | TRBJ1-5 | TRBV7-2 | CASSPRQGHQPQHF | TGTGCCAGCAGCCCCAGACAGGGTCATCAGCCCCAGCATTTT
. | . | TRBJ1-1 | TRBV19 | CASRHDRMGEAFF | TGTGCCAGTAGACACGACAGAATGGGTGAAGCTTTCTTT
TRBD1 | . | TRBJ1-5 | TRBV28 | CASSSPGGNQPQHF | TGTGCCAGCAGTTCTCCAGGGGGTAATCAGCCCCAGCATTTT
TRBD2 | . | TRBJ2-1 | TRBV28 | CASSPPAGGLRNEQFF | TGTGCCAGCAGTCCCCCAGCGGGAGGGCTAAGGAATGAGCAGTTCTTC
. | . | TRBJ1-1 | TRBV6-1 | CASSGYSLANTEAFF | TGTGCCAGCAGTGGGTACAGTCTCGCAAACACTGAAGCTTTCTTT
. | . | TRBJ2-3 | TRBV10-3 | CAIRQRTTDTQYF | TGTGCCATCAGACAAAGGACTACAGATACGCAGTATTTT
. | . | TRBJ2-7 | TRBV27 | CASSDRLPYEQYF | TGTGCCAGTTCGGACAGACTCCCCTACGAGCAGTACTTC
. | . | TRBJ1-2 | TRBV11-2 | CASSLTGFGYTF | TGTGCCAGCAGCTTAACAGGATTTGGCTACACCTTC
TRBD1 | . | TRBJ1-2 | TRBV30 | CAWSGTGGQGDYGYTF | TGTGCCTGGAGTGGAACAGGGGGCCAAGGTGACTATGGCTACACCTTC
TRBD1 | few | TRBJ2-7 | TRBV14 | CASSRGLRYEQYF | TGTGCCAGCAGCAGGGGGCTGAGGTACGAGCAGTACTTC
. | . | TRBJ1-6 | TRBV7-9 | CASSLPQGSSYNSPLHF | TGTGCCAGCAGCTTACCCCAAGGGAGCTCCTATAATTCACCCCTCCACTTT